Sequencing of this T cell receptor (beta chain) was carried out in a study of cytomegalovirus exposure and HLA in healthy donors. Study-level findings and limits: Fewer N-insertions than the roughly 670-donor mean were reportedly shown by an Asian-associated ancestry cluster in a later analysis.

PCR amplification relied on 60 Vbeta primers (plus 13 Jbeta primers). TCRdb keeps only in-frame clones here, not all; method: immunoSEQ multiplex PCR. In the table there are tens of thousands of clones, more than 70% of which are singletons. This clone was detected only a few times. As yet, its antigen is unknown. Germline values: CDR1 LGHNA, CDR2 YNFKEQ. With 4 bases clipped from V and 4 bases from J, the junction kept 11 bases outside the gene matches. The CDR3 contains 16 residues. The sequence was obtained from a man in his forties or fifties in good health and CMV-seronegative. J is TRBJ2-3 and V is TRBV4-2, with 7 bases matching TRBD1. Sequences were obtained from PBMCs. CDR3 in DNA: TGTGCCAGCAGCCCCTTTAAGGGGGCCGTGGCAGATACGCAGTATTTT. It codes for CASSPFKGAVADTQYF.